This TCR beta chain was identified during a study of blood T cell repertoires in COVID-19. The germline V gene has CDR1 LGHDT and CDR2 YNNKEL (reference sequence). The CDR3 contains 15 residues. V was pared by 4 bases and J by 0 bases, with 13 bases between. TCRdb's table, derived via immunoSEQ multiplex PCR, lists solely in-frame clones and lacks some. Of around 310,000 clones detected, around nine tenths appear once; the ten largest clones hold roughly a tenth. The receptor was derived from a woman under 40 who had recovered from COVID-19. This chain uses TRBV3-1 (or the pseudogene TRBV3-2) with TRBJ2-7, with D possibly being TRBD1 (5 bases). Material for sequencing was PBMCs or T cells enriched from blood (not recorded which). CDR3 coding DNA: TGTGCCAGCAGCCCATACCCGACAGCCTCCTACGAGCAGTACTTC. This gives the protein CASSPYPTASYEQYF.